This TCR beta chain was documented in a study of regulatory T cells in long-lasting Graves disease. Study conclusions and caveats: New patients shared 950 to 1,000 public clonotypes, fewer than the approximately 2,500 shared by persistent patients.

This clonotype appeared many times. Its antigen is not identified. The time point denotes: persistent/refractory GD, antithyroid drugs over 5 years with positive TRAb. RNA from PBMCs was the source of the TCR library. Blood from the periphery, approximately 9 milliliters in all, was drawn into EDTA tubes. Researchers made TCR beta libraries by using iRepertoire HTBI primers and running Arm-PCR on CDR3 regions. TCRdb reprocessed the multiplex PCR reads with MiXCR, giving one entry per CDR3 protein. The data contain 350,000 to 450,000 distinct CDR3 sequences, less than 25% of them singletons. The CDR3 has 14 residues. Trimming left V 2 bases short and J 0 bases short, with 2 bases between. Germline V gives CDR1 MDHEN, CDR2 SYDVKM.

The sequence was collected from a female donor with Graves disease. This sample comprised peripheral blood mononuclear cells (PBMCs), obtained when the disease was refractory, from a patient treated with antithyroid drugs. V usage is TRBV28 and J usage is TRBJ1-6; D not resolved. CDR3 DNA: TGTGCCAGCAGTTTAAACTCCTATAATTCACCCCTCCACTTT. Translation: CASSLNSYNSPLHF.